A single sample gave rise to the 32 T cell receptor beta chains below, sequenced in a study of blood T cell repertoires in COVID-19. Here immunoSEQ multiplex PCR was the method, and the copy in TCRdb shows in-frame clones only, minus some. The sample records 250,000 to 300,000 clones, approximately 82% being singletons. Sequencing was done on a sample of peripheral blood. All receptors come from an elderly man with acute or convalescent COVID-19.

V and J are TRBV4-1 and TRBJ2-3; 7 nucleotides line up with TRBD1. Germline-derived CDR1 and CDR2 are MGHRA and YSYEKL. Trimming cost V 1 base and J 6 bases; bases outside gene matches: 1. The CDR3 extends over 13 amino acids. DNA of the CDR3: TGCGCCAGCAGCCAAGGAGGGGGCGATACGCAGTATTTT. Amino acid sequence: CASSQGGGDTQYF.

The chain combines TRBV6-6 with TRBJ2-1; D perhaps matches TRBD2 (6 bases). Germline CDR1 reads MNHNY; CDR2 reads SVGAGI (reference sequence). The CDR3 sequence is 16 residues long. V lost 2 bases and J lost 0, with 11 bases in between. CDR3 sequence reads: CASSYPSASSYNEQFF. The DNA for the CDR3 is TGTGCCAGCAGTTACCCTAGCGCGAGCTCCTACAATGAGCAGTTCTTC.

The V gene is TRBV28, the J gene TRBJ2-5; 11 bases match TRBD1. CDR1 MDHEN and CDR2 SYDVKM come from the germline V gene. The V gene end was trimmed by 5 bases and the J gene end by 3 bases; junction bases not matched to a gene: 2. The CDR3 sequence is 14 residues long. CDR3 coding DNA: TGTGCCAGCAGTCGGGACAGGGGGGAAGAGACCCAGTACTTC. Its translation: CASSRDRGEETQYF.

The chain employs TRBV6-5 and TRBJ1-2; 7 bases fit TRBD1. The length of the CDR3 is 13 residues. V was clipped by 6 bases and J by 8 bases; unmatched bases: 9. CDR1 and CDR2 from the germline V gene are MNHEY and SVGAGI. The CDR3 loop is CASSQQGTAGYTF. CDR3 coding DNA: TGTGCCAGCAGCCAACAGGGGACGGCCGGCTACACCTTC.

The chain couples TRBV24-1 to TRBJ1-4; no clear D gene. Germline V CDR1 and CDR2: KGHDR, SFDVKD. Deletions cut 5 bases from V and 0 bases from J, with 12 bases between. There are 16 residues in the CDR3. The CDR3 region is CATSASSGATNEKLFF. CDR3 nucleotides: TGTGCCACCAGTGCTTCTTCGGGAGCAACTAATGAAAAACTGTTTTTT.

V usage is TRBV19 and J usage is TRBJ1-6, with D maybe TRBD1 (5 bases). Germline V gene data show CDR1 as LNHDA and CDR2 as SQIVND (reference sequence). V was trimmed by 4 bases and J by 9 bases, leaving 10 bases between them. This CDR3 region has 13 residues. The CDR3 DNA follows: TGTGCCAGTAGTACGACAGCTAGTTCACCCCTCCACTTT. Translation gives CASSTTASSPLHF.

The chain is built from TRBV5-1 and TRBJ2-3, with 7 bases that match TRBD2. Germline-derived CDR1 and CDR2 are SGHRS and YFSETQ. The CDR3 loop spans 14 amino acids. Trimming cost V 5 bases and J 3 bases; bases outside gene matches: 6. The CDR3 DNA is TGCGCCAGCAGTTACGGGACTATTACAGATACGCAGTATTTT. Amino acids: CASSYGTITDTQYF.

The chain uses TRBV19 and TRBJ2-3; possible D gene TRBD2, 5 bases. The V gene lost 6 bases and the J gene lost 5 bases, with 18 bases spanning the gap. CDR3 length equals 15 residues. Germline CDR1 reads LNHDA; CDR2 reads SQIVND (reference sequence). The CDR3 DNA is TGTGCCAGTAGAGATACCGGGCCGGGGAGAGATACGCAGTATTTT. This codes for CASRDTGPGRDTQYF.

V and J are TRBV6-5 and TRBJ1-4; D is perhaps TRBD1 (5 bases). The CDR3 length is 14 residues. V lost 5 bases and J 8 bases, leaving 15 bases between the germline ends. Per the germline V gene, CDR1 is MNHEY and CDR2 is SVGAGI. The chain's CDR3 is CASSLAQGREKLFF. As DNA, the CDR3 is TGTGCCAGCAGTCTTGCTCAGGGAAGGGAAAAACTGTTTTTT.

This rearrangement joins TRBV3-1 (or the pseudogene TRBV3-2) to TRBJ2-7, with 8 bases fitting TRBD1. The V gene end was trimmed by 4 bases and the J gene end by 0 bases; junction bases not matched to a gene: 5. CDR3 length: 15 amino acids. Germline-derived CDR1 and CDR2 are LGHDT and YNNKEL (reference sequence). In nucleotides, the CDR3 is TGTGCCAGCAGCCGAATTACAGGGGGCTCCTACGAGCAGTACTTC. Protein sequence: CASSRITGGSYEQYF.

This rearrangement joins TRBV19 to TRBJ2-7; 8 nucleotides match TRBD2. This CDR3 contains 16 residues. CDR1 is LNHDA and CDR2 is SQIVND in the germline V gene (reference sequence). Losses at the gene ends were 1 base for V and 0 bases for J; bases not matched to a gene: 5. CDR3 sequence: CASSIGGAGGSYEQYF. The DNA for the CDR3 is TGTGCCAGTAGTATAGGAGGCGCGGGGGGCTCCTACGAGCAGTACTTC.

The gene calls are TRBV19 and TRBJ2-7; possibly TRBD2 for D (6 bases). The germline gives CDR1 LNHDA, CDR2 SQIVND (reference sequence). The CDR3 loop spans 13 amino acids. V lost 0 bases, J lost 3 bases, and 6 bases lay in between. The CDR3 coding sequence is TGTGCCAGTAGTATAGACGGGGGCTACGAGCAGTACTTC. It is translated as CASSIDGGYEQYF.

The V call is TRBV7-8, the J call TRBJ2-2; 7 bases are a match to TRBD2. Germline CDR1 and CDR2: SGHVS and FQNEAQ. The CDR3 consists of 15 residues. The junction had 2 bases not matched to a gene; V was cut back by 3 bases and J by 1 base. This chain's CDR3 is CASSFGGGNTGELFF. CDR3 in DNA: TGTGCCAGCAGCTTCGGCGGGGGGAACACCGGGGAGCTGTTTTTT.

The chain employs TRBV7-9 and TRBJ2-2, with D unclear. CDR3 size: 12 residues. Germline CDR1 SEHNR, CDR2 FQNEAQ (reference sequence). Trimming removed 5 bases from V and 5 bases from J, with 6 bases in between. The CDR3 DNA sequence: TGTGCCAGCAGCCCCCTAACCGGGGAGCTGTTTTTT. Encoded protein: CASSPLTGELFF.

CDR3 loop: CASSLWTSGEDTQYF. The CDR3 DNA reads TGTGCCAGTAGCCTTTGGACTAGCGGGGAGGATACGCAGTATTTT. The chain joins TRBV19 to TRBJ2-3; TRBD2 aligns across 12 bases. The CDR3 extends over 15 amino acids. V shed 6 bases and J 6 bases; nucleotides not matched to a gene: 7. The germline CDR1 and CDR2 sequences are LNHDA and SQIVND (reference sequence).

CDR3 region: CASSLETSGNLNYGYTF. Here the CDR3 DNA reads TGTGCCAGCAGCTTAGAGACATCGGGGAACCTTAACTATGGCTACACCTTC. V is TRBV11-2 and J is TRBJ1-2; D unclear. V was cut by 0 bases and J by 1 base, with 15 bases left in between. The CDR3 consists of 17 residues. Germline V gene lookup returns CDR1 SGHAT and CDR2 FQNNGV.

The rearrangement joins TRBV6-5 to TRBJ1-2; no definite D call. Trimming shortened V by 7 bases and J by 5 bases, and 11 bases separated the two germline ends. Germline CDR1 and CDR2: MNHEY and SVGAGI. The CDR3 is 12 amino acids. The CDR3 sequence is CASKIGDYGYTF. CDR3 DNA sequence: TGTGCCAGCAAAATCGGGGATTATGGCTACACCTTC.

The chain recombines TRBV18 with TRBJ1-5; 7 bases fit TRBD1. J gave up 4 bases and V 0 bases, and 0 bases lay outside the gene matches. The CDR3 loop spans 14 amino acids. Germline V gene data show CDR1 as KGHSH and CDR2 as LQKENI. CDR3 sequence: CASSPPTGNQPQHF. CDR3 nucleotide sequence: TGTGCCAGCTCACCACCGACAGGGAATCAGCCCCAGCATTTT.

This clone was seen once. This chain connects TRBV3-1 (or the pseudogene TRBV3-2) to TRBJ2-7; 10 positions agree with TRBD2. J lost 0 bases, V lost 1 base, and 9 bases had no gene match. Per the germline V gene, CDR1 is LGHDT and CDR2 is YNNKEL (reference sequence). The CDR3 is 18 amino acids. CDR3 in DNA: TGTGCCAGCAGCCAAGCAGGTCTAGCGGGGGCGAGCTCCTACGAGCAGTACTTC. This gives the protein CASSQAGLAGASSYEQYF.

This clone came up a few times. This sequence joins TRBV5-1 and TRBJ2-2, with 7 bases lining up with TRBD1. The CDR3 spans 15 residues. Trimming at V came to 0 bases and at J to 4 bases, leaving 3 bases not matched to a gene. Germline V gene data show CDR1 as SGHRS and CDR2 as YFSETQ. CDR3 loop: CASSLDRGATGELFF. Here the CDR3 DNA reads TGCGCCAGCAGCTTGGACAGGGGAGCCACCGGGGAGCTGTTTTTT.

The V and J genes are TRBV2 and TRBJ1-5, with D hard to call. Germline-derived CDR1 and CDR2 are SNHLY and FYNNEI. V was clipped by 1 base and J by 4 bases, with 8 bases between them. The CDR3 runs 14 residues. The DNA of the CDR3 is TGTGCCAGCAGTGAAGGCAGGTGGAATCAGCCCCAGCATTTT. This encodes CASSEGRWNQPQHF.

The rearrangement links TRBV3-1 (or the pseudogene TRBV3-2) to TRBJ2-7; D uncertain. Germline V gene sequence: CDR1 LGHDT, CDR2 YNNKEL (reference sequence). This CDR3 spans 11 amino acids. V lost 4 bases, J lost 7 bases, and 8 bases lay in between. CDR3 loop: CASSPGFEQYF. CDR3 bases: TGTGCCAGCAGCCCGGGTTTTGAGCAGTACTTC.

The rearrangement joins TRBV5-1 to TRBJ2-5, with D possibly being TRBD1 (7 bases). Trimming took 4 bases from V and 1 from J, leaving 14 bases between them. Germline V gives CDR1 SGHRS, CDR2 YFSETQ. The CDR3 totals 15 residues. In DNA, the CDR3 is TGCGCCAGCAGCGCGGGGACAGCGGGCCAAGAGACCCAGTACTTC. Protein product: CASSAGTAGQETQYF.

This clone has only a few counts. V is TRBV5-1 and J is TRBJ2-3, with 11 bases that match TRBD2. The V gene end was trimmed by 7 bases and the J gene end by 4 bases; junction bases not matched to a gene: 8. Germline CDR1 reads SGHRS; CDR2 reads YFSETQ. This CDR3 spans 15 amino acids. This CDR3 is CASRDSGRGADTQYF. In DNA, the CDR3 is TGCGCCAGCCGAGATAGCGGGAGGGGCGCAGATACGCAGTATTTT.

The chain has TRBV5-1 and TRBJ2-5; TRBD1 matches at 10 bases. The CDR3 spans 16 residues. Germline CDR1 SGHRS, CDR2 YFSETQ. V lost 2 bases to trimming and J lost 5 bases; unmatched junction nucleotides: 9. The CDR3 loop is CASSFSGTGEGETQYF. CDR3 coding DNA: TGCGCCAGCAGCTTCTCCGGGACAGGGGAGGGCGAGACCCAGTACTTC.

This clone was picked up a small number of times. Here the CDR3 reads CASSPTGGRLETQYF. CDR3 sequence (DNA): TGTGCCAGCAGCCCGACAGGGGGCAGGTTAGAGACCCAGTACTTC. The chain links TRBV7-2 to TRBJ2-5; 10 bases are shared with TRBD1. CDR3 length equals 15 residues. The germline gives CDR1 SGHTA, CDR2 FQGNSA. Germline trimming cut 5 bases from V and 4 bases from J; bases unmatched to any gene: 7.

The V and J genes are TRBV18 and TRBJ1-1; D not resolved. The CDR3 sequence is 14 residues long. Per the germline V gene, CDR1 is KGHSH and CDR2 is LQKENI. V lost 1 base and J lost 1, with 7 bases in between. CDR3 in amino acids: CASSPLSGNTEAFF. DNA for the CDR3: TGTGCCAGCTCACCACTGTCAGGGAACACTGAAGCTTTCTTT.

The genes are TRBV19 and TRBJ1-1, with a weak D call TRBD1 (5 bases). The CDR3 contains 13 residues. The ends were cut back, 0 bases at V and 5 bases at J, with 7 bases in the middle. In germline, CDR1 is LNHDA, CDR2 SQIVND (reference sequence). The CDR3 bases are TGTGCCAGTAGTATAGAGGGGCGGACTGAAGCTTTCTTT. This translates into CASSIEGRTEAFF.

V usage is TRBV7-8 and J usage is TRBJ2-5, with 13 bases aligning to TRBD2. This CDR3 spans 17 amino acids. Trimming at V came to 2 bases and at J to 5 bases, leaving 8 bases not matched to a gene. From germline, CDR1 is SGHVS and CDR2 FQNEAQ. As DNA, the CDR3 is TGTGCCAGCAGCTTAATACTAGCGGGAGGGCCCGGGGAGACCCAGTACTTC. It specifies CASSLILAGGPGETQYF.

This chain links TRBV7-9 with TRBJ1-1; 7 bases fit TRBD1. The CDR3 extends over 15 amino acids. After removal of 1 base from V and 3 bases from J, the junction contained 5 bases not matched to a gene. Germline CDR1 and CDR2: SEHNR and FQNEAQ (reference sequence). The CDR3 DNA is TGTGCCAGCAGCTTAGGGACAGGCGGGGACACTGAAGCTTTCTTT. It codes for CASSLGTGGDTEAFF. Drawing the rest from reference TRBV7-9 and TRBJ1-1, the complete variable domain is DTGVSQNPRHKITKRGQNVTFRCDPISEHNRLYWYRQTLGQGPEFLTYFQNEAQLEKSRLLSDRFSAERPKGSFSTLEIQRTEQGDSAMYLCASSLGTGGDTEAFFGQGTRLTVV.

The CDR3 reads CASSFSGMAAGTQYF. CDR3 DNA sequence: TGCGCCAGCAGCTTTTCCGGGATGGCGGCGGGTACGCAGTATTTT. V usage is TRBV5-1 and J usage is TRBJ2-3; possibly TRBD2 for D (5 bases). Trimming stripped 2 bases from V and 8 bases from J, with 18 bases between. The CDR3 consists of 15 residues. The germline V gene encodes CDR1 SGHRS and CDR2 YFSETQ.

The genes are TRBV3-1 (or the pseudogene TRBV3-2) and TRBJ2-4, with 9 positions matching TRBD2. V lost 0 bases, J lost 6 bases, and 6 bases stayed unmatched. The CDR3 covers 16 residues. Germline CDR1 and CDR2: LGHDT and YNNKEL (reference sequence). The CDR3 sequence: CASSQETPREGNIQYF. The DNA for the CDR3 is TGTGCCAGCAGCCAAGAAACACCGCGGGAGGGAAACATTCAGTACTTC.